This TCR beta chain derives from a study of blood T cell repertoires in COVID-19. On the study more broadly: Sources were T cells, B-cell-depleted T cells, or PBMCs; the material itself was cDNA or gDNA.

CDR1 LGHDT and CDR2 YNNKEL come from the germline V gene (reference sequence). V dropped 4 bases and J dropped 3 bases, with 3 bases sitting between them. CDR3 length: 12 residues. Sequenced by immunoSEQ multiplex PCR; TCRdb stores in-frame clones only, minus some. The sample includes fewer than 300,000 clones, approximately 91% seen only once; the top ten take roughly 2%. Cohort assignment relied on participant-reported clinical history. The source of this sequence is a woman in her forties with acute COVID-19. The chain is built from TRBV3-1 (or the pseudogene TRBV3-2) and TRBJ2-2; D gene uncertain. The sample comprised PBMCs or T cells enriched from blood (not recorded which). The DNA for the CDR3 is TGTGCCAGCAGCCTCTACACCGGGGAGCTGTTTTTT. It specifies CASSLYTGELFF.